The 20 T cell receptor beta chains below were found in one sample sequenced in a study of T cells after yellow fever vaccination (dated by TCRdb to about 2019). Library prep was done by 5' RACE. Sequencing was carried out with an Illumina HiSeq 2500. In-frame beta chains were kept once TCRdb had trimmed the public reads at Q25 with fastp and called clones with MiXCR. Each entry is one CDR3 protein sequence, shown with its most common DNA and genes. The sample table records about 300,000 distinct CDR3 sequences; 6.5% to 8.5% of these occur just once. Roughly a sixth of the sample is taken by the ten largest. What the treatment or condition label conveys for this sample: live attenuated yellow fever vaccine strain. Specimen: PBMCs, collected approximately 40 days after the first yellow fever vaccination. The source of these receptors is a man younger than 35 who received the YFV17D yellow fever vaccine.

This clonotype has only a few counts. The chain joins TRBV4-3 to TRBJ2-3; 10 bases fit TRBD2. Germline trimming cut 0 bases from V and 4 bases from J; bases unmatched to any gene: 7. CDR3 size: 17 residues. Germline loops: CDR1 LGHNA, CDR2 YSLEER. CDR3 DNA: TGCGCCAGCAGCCAAGAATTTCTAGCGGGGGAAGCAGATACGCAGTATTTT. It codes for CASSQEFLAGEADTQYF.

A few counts support this clonotype. The rearrangement links TRBV12-3 or TRBV12-4 to TRBJ1-6; D may be TRBD1 (5 bases). The ends were cut back, 6 bases at V and 10 bases at J, with 19 bases in the middle. This CDR3 contains 15 residues. Written as DNA, the CDR3 is TGTGCCAGCAGCCGGGGGGTCACCACGGAATCACCCCTCCACTTT. It yields the protein CASSRGVTTESPLHF.

This clonotype was detected only a few times. The chain links TRBV12-3 or TRBV12-4 to TRBJ2-5; D remains unclear. V was cut by 2 bases and J by 4 bases, with 11 bases left in between. This CDR3 comprises 14 residues. The CDR3 here is CASSLSGSPETQYF. CDR3 nucleotides: TGTGCCAGCAGTTTATCTGGATCACCAGAGACCCAGTACTTC.

The chain employs TRBV4-1 and TRBJ2-3; 11 nucleotides line up with TRBD2. The ends lost 4 bases at V and 6 bases at J; junction bases unmatched: 9. Germline CDR1 MGHRA, CDR2 YSYEKL. The length of the CDR3 is 16 residues. This chain's CDR3 is CASSLGTSGSWDTQYF. In DNA, the CDR3 is TGCGCCAGCAGCCTGGGGACTAGCGGTTCATGGGATACGCAGTATTTT.

The V and J genes are TRBV4-3 and TRBJ2-2, with 13 bases lining up with TRBD2. The CDR3 spans 18 residues. CDR1 is LGHNA and CDR2 is YSLEER in the germline V gene. V trimming: 0 bases; J trimming: 0 bases; junction bases outside the gene matches: 1. The CDR3 sequence is CASSQETSGGANTGELFF. In nucleotides, the CDR3 is TGCGCCAGCAGCCAAGAAACTAGCGGGGGGGCGAACACCGGGGAGCTGTTTTTT.

There are many counts of this clonotype. The V gene is TRBV9, the J gene TRBJ2-2; 12 nucleotides align to TRBD2. Losses at the gene ends were 1 base for V and 7 bases for J; bases not matched to a gene: 2. Germline V gene data show CDR1 as SGDLS and CDR2 as YYNGEE. The CDR3 totals 15 residues. The CDR3 region has the DNA TGTGCCAGCAGCGTAAGGACTAGCGGGGACGGGGAGCTGTTTTTT. It specifies CASSVRTSGDGELFF.

J is TRBJ1-4 and V is TRBV20-1; D is perhaps TRBD1 (6 bases). The germline V and J ends were trimmed by 5 bases and 5 bases, with 15 bases remaining between them. Per germline, CDR1 DFQATT and CDR2 SNEGSKA (reference sequence). The CDR3 has 14 residues. CDR3 region: CSAYDSQGNEKLFF. The CDR3 coding sequence is TGCAGTGCTTATGACAGTCAGGGGAATGAAAAACTGTTTTTT.

The sample holds a few counts of this clonotype. The chain links TRBV5-8 to TRBJ2-5; D remains ambiguous. CDR3 size: 14 residues. Germline lookup yields CDR1 SGHTS and CDR2 YDEGEE. Trimming took 3 bases from V and 1 from J, leaving 10 bases between them. CDR3 loop: CASSSSAVQETQYF. The CDR3 DNA is TGTGCCAGCAGCTCCTCAGCAGTCCAAGAGACCCAGTACTTC.

This clonotype showed up many times. The chain carries TRBV6-1 and TRBJ1-2; 8 bases match TRBD1. In germline, CDR1 is MNHNS, CDR2 SASEGT. V shed 3 bases, J shed 5 bases, and the junction held 2 bases outside the gene matches. The CDR3 sequence is 13 residues long. The chain's CDR3 is CASSEQGAYGYTF. Here the CDR3 DNA reads TGTGCCAGCAGTGAGCAGGGGGCTTATGGCTACACCTTC.

Many counts were recorded for this clonotype. This chain connects TRBV15 to TRBJ2-1; D gene unclear. CDR1 is LNHNV and CDR2 is YYDKDF in the germline V gene (reference sequence). V dropped 5 bases and J dropped 2 bases, with 13 bases sitting between them. This CDR3 spans 15 amino acids. The CDR3 DNA follows: TGTGCCACCAGCCGGCCAGGCCAGCCCTACAATGAGCAGTTCTTC. It encodes CATSRPGQPYNEQFF.

This clonotype appeared a few times. This chain links TRBV20-1 with TRBJ2-7, with no clear D. Germline CDR1 and CDR2: DFQATT and SNEGSKA (reference sequence). There are 16 residues in the CDR3. V was cut by 2 bases and J by 5 bases, with 22 bases left in between. CDR3 sequence: CSARPDTHNPLDEQYF. DNA of the CDR3: TGCAGTGCTAGACCCGACACCCATAATCCCCTAGACGAGCAGTACTTC.

This clonotype was picked up a small number of times. The gene calls are TRBV5-1 and TRBJ2-6; maybe TRBD1 (6 bases). Germline assignment: CDR1 SGHRS and CDR2 YFSETQ. Trimming stripped 0 bases from V and 0 bases from J, with 7 bases between. The CDR3 length is 16 residues. CDR3 DNA: TGCGCCAGCAGCTTGGGACAGGTCTCTGGGGCCAACGTCCTGACTTTC. It specifies CASSLGQVSGANVLTF.

This clonotype was detected many times. CDR3 loop: CASSLVRAGTTMSEQFF. CDR3 coding DNA: TGCGCCAGCAGCTTGGTTCGGGCCGGGACAACAATGAGCGAGCAGTTCTTC. The chain couples TRBV5-1 to TRBJ2-1; weak D call: TRBD1 (6 bases). The CDR3 length is 17 residues. V was shortened by 0 bases and J by 10 bases, with 23 bases between the two germline ends. The germline CDR1 and CDR2 sequences are SGHRS and YFSETQ.

This clonotype was found many times. This chain connects TRBV12-3 or TRBV12-4 to TRBJ2-1; D ambiguous. The CDR3 contains 12 residues. V was shortened by 5 bases and J by 9 bases, with 11 bases between the two germline ends. The CDR3 loop is CASSRELGEQFF. For the CDR3, the DNA is TGTGCCAGCAGTCGCGAACTGGGTGAGCAGTTCTTC.

This clonotype has more than one count but fewer than ten. The V and J genes are TRBV7-9 and TRBJ2-7; no reliable D call. The CDR3 is 14 residues long. The V end was cut by 3 bases, the J end by 1 base, with 10 bases between. The germline V gene has CDR1 SEHNR and CDR2 FQNEAQ (reference sequence). The CDR3 nucleotides read TGTGCCAGCAGCTTCACCCGTGGGTCCTACGAGCAGTACGTC. It encodes CASSFTRGSYEQYV.

This rearrangement joins TRBV6-1 to TRBJ2-3; TRBD1 or TRBD2 may be the D gene (6 bases each). The ends were cut back, 7 bases at V and 0 bases at J, with 11 bases in the middle. The CDR3 is 14 amino acids. Germline CDR1 reads MNHNS; CDR2 reads SASEGT. DNA of the CDR3: TGTGCCAGCATCTGGGGGGCCAGCACAGATACGCAGTATTTT. Amino acids: CASIWGASTDTQYF.

The sample holds a few counts of this clonotype. The chain has TRBV7-8 and TRBJ2-3; maybe TRBD2 (5 bases). Germline values: CDR1 SGHVS, CDR2 FQNEAQ. V was clipped by 3 bases and J by 0 bases, with 19 bases between them. This CDR3 spans 18 amino acids. CDR3 loop: CASSLWQEVPSSTDTQYF. Here the CDR3 DNA reads TGTGCCAGCAGCTTGTGGCAGGAGGTCCCGTCTAGCACAGATACGCAGTATTTT.

The sample holds many counts of this clonotype. The chain links TRBV5-1 to TRBJ1-3; D is undetermined. V lost 5 bases, J lost 2 bases, and 5 bases lay in between. This CDR3 contains 12 residues. The germline CDR1 and CDR2 sequences are SGHRS and YFSETQ. This chain's CDR3 is CASRNTGNTIYF. CDR3 DNA sequence: TGCGCCAGCAGAAATACTGGAAACACCATATATTTT.

This clonotype occurred a few times. The genes are TRBV11-2 and TRBJ2-5; D call uncertain. The V end was cut by 1 base, the J end by 4 bases, with 10 bases between. The CDR3 sequence is 14 residues long. Germline lookup yields CDR1 SGHAT and CDR2 FQNNGV. CDR3 loop: CASSLGSLRETQYF. CDR3 in DNA: TGTGCCAGCAGCTTAGGCTCGCTCAGAGAGACCCAGTACTTC.

V gene TRBV12-3 or TRBV12-4 combines with J gene TRBJ2-3; D unresolved. This CDR3 contains 18 residues. Trimming shortened V by 11 bases and J by 0 bases, and 27 bases separated the two germline ends. This CDR3 reads CACCLRRSDYTSTDTQYF. CDR3 in DNA: TGTGCCTGCTGTTTACGCCGCTCGGATTACACTAGCACAGATACGCAGTATTTT.